This T cell receptor beta chain is from a study of T cell responses to AZD1222 COVID-19 vaccine. Overall study results and limits: Nearly half of unique spike-specific TCRs reportedly avoided B.1.351 and B.1.1.7 mutated regions. Compared with day 0, the breadth and depth of the Spike-specific TCR repertoire rose significantly after two doses of AZD1222. Among those given AZD1222, only six or seven were seropositive at baseline.

This CDR3 comprises 13 residues. Germline V gene lookup returns CDR1 MNHEY and CDR2 SVGAGI. Trimming took 8 bases from V and 2 from J; bases not matched to a gene: 1. Method: immunoSEQ multiplex PCR; TCRdb's copy keeps in-frame clones and lacks some. This sample yields about 130,000 clones, of which more than 75% are seen a single time; around 24% belongs to the top ten. Of note for this clone: The antigen is unknown.

Specimen: peripheral blood, collected on day 0 of AZD1222 vaccination. The V gene is TRBV6-5, the J gene TRBJ1-2, with 11 bases lining up with TRBD1. The TCR originated in an adult in good health. The CDR3 sequence is CASGTGGNYGYTF. The CDR3 coding sequence is TGTGCCAGCGGGACAGGGGGAAACTATGGCTACACCTTC.